Here is one T cell receptor beta chain with its context. The sample comes from a study of blood T cell repertoires in COVID-19. Here immunoSEQ multiplex PCR was the method, and the copy in TCRdb shows in-frame clones only, minus some. This table has about 300,000 clones, less than 85% appearing once. Ages ranged from about 18 to 100 years, with residence in around 24 US areas. V was cut by 7 bases and J by 6 bases, with 12 bases left in between. The CDR3 is 11 amino acids. Germline CDR1 SQVTM, CDR2 ANQGSEA. Sequencing was carried out using PBMCs or T cells enriched from blood (not recorded which). This chain connects TRBV29-1 to TRBJ1-2, with D maybe TRBD1 (5 bases). The sequence came from a woman aged 25 to 39 who had been exposed to COVID-19. This CDR3 reads CSARIGDGYTF. The CDR3 region has the DNA TGCAGCGCCAGAATAGGGGATGGCTACACCTTC.